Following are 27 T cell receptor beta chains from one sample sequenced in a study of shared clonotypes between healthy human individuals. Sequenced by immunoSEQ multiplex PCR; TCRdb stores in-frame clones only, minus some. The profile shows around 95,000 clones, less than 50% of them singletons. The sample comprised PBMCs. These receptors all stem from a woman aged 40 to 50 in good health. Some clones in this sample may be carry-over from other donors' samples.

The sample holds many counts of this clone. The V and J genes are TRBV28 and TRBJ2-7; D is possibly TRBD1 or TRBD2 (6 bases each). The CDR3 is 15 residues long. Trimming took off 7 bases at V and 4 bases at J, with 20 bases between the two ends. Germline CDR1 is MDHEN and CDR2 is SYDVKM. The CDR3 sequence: CASKFSVGGSYEQYF. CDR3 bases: TGTGCCAGCAAATTCTCGGTGGGGGGCTCTTACGAGCAGTACTTC.

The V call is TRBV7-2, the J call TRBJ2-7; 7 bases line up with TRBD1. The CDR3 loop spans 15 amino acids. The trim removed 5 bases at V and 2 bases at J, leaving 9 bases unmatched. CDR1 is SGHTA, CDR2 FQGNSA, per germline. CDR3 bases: TGTGCCAGCAGCCCGCAAGCCGACAGGGCCTACGAGCAGTACTTC. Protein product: CASSPQADRAYEQYF.

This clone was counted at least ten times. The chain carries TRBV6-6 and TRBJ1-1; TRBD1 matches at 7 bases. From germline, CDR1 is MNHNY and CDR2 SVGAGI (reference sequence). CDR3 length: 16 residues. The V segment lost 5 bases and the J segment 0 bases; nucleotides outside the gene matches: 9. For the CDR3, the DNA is TGTGCCAGCAGTCCCGGACAGGAAAGTGTGAACACTGAAGCTTTCTTT. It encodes CASSPGQESVNTEAFF.

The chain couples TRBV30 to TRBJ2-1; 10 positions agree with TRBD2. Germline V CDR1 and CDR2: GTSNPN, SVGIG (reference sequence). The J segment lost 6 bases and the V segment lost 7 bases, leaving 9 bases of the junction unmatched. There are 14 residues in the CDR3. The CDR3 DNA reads TGTGCCTCCGAGGCTAGCGGGGGCGGCAATGAGCAGTTCTTC. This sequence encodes CASEASGGGNEQFF.

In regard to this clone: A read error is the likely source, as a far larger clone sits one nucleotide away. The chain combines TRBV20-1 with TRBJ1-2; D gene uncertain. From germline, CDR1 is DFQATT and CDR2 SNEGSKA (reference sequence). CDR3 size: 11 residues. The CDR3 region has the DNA TGCAACGAGTCCTCAAACTATGGCTACACCTTC. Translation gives CNESSNYGYTF.

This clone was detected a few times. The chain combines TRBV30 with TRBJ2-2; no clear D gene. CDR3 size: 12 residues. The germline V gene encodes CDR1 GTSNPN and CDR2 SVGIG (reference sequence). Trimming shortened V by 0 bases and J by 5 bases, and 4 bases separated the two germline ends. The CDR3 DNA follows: TGTGCCTGGAGTGTACGAACCGGGGAGCTGTTTTTT. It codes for CAWSVRTGELFF.

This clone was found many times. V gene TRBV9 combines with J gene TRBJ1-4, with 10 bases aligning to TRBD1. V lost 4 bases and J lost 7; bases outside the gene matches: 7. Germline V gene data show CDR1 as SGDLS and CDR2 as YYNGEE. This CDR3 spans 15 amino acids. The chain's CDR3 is CASSPGTGEVEKLFF. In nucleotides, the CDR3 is TGTGCCAGCAGCCCGGGGACAGGGGAGGTTGAAAAACTGTTTTTT.

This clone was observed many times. This chain's CDR3 is CASLEGWNEKLFF. The CDR3 coding sequence is TGTGCCAGCTTAGAGGGATGGAATGAAAAACTGTTTTTT. V gene TRBV2 combines with J gene TRBJ1-4; D unresolved. Per the germline V gene, CDR1 is SNHLY and CDR2 is FYNNEI. The CDR3 totals 13 residues. Trimming cost V 8 bases and J 5 bases, with 12 bases left between them.

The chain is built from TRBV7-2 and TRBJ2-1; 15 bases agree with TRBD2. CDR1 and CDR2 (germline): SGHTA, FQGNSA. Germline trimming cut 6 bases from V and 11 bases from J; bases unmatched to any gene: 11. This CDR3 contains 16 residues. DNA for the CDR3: TGTGCCAGCAGTGCAGGACTAGCGGGAGGGCAGGATCAGCAGTTCTTC. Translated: CASSAGLAGGQDQQFF.

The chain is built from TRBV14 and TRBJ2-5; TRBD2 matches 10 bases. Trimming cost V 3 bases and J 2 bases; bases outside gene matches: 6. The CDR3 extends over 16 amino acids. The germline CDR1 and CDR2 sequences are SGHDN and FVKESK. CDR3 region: CASSQDGTSVQETQYF. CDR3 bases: TGTGCCAGCAGCCAGGACGGGACTAGCGTACAAGAGACCCAGTACTTC.

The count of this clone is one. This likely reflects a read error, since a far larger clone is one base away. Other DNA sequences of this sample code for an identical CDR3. As DNA, the CDR3 is TGCGCCTGGTCGGGCGGGGATGGTCAGCCCCAGCATTTT. It yields the protein CAWSGGDGQPQHF. This rearrangement joins TRBV30 to TRBJ1-5; D call uncertain. The CDR3 is made up of 13 amino acids. Germline V lookup: CDR1 GTSNPN, CDR2 SVGIG (reference sequence).

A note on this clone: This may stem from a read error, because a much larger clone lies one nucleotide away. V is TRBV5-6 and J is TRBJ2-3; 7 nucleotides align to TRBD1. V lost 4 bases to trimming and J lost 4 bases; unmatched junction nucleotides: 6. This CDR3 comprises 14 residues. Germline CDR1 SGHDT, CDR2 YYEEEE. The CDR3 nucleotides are TGTGCCAGCAGCCCGGGACAGTGTTCAGATACGCAGTATTTT. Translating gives CASSPGQCSDTQYF.

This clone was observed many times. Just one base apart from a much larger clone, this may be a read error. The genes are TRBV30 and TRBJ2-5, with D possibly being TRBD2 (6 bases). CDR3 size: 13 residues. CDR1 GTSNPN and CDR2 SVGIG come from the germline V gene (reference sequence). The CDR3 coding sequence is TGTGCCCGGAGTCACGGCAGTCGGGAGAACCAGTACTTC. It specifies CARSHGSRENQYF.

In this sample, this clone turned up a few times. CDR3: CASSRSGQPNYGYTF. Written as DNA, the CDR3 is TGTGCCAGCAGTCGATCGGGACAGCCTAACTATGGCTACACCTTC. This chain uses TRBV2 with TRBJ1-2, with 7 bases lining up with TRBD1. Per germline, CDR1 SNHLY and CDR2 FYNNEI. After removal of 5 bases from V and 0 bases from J, the junction contained 6 bases not matched to a gene. The CDR3 is 15 residues long.

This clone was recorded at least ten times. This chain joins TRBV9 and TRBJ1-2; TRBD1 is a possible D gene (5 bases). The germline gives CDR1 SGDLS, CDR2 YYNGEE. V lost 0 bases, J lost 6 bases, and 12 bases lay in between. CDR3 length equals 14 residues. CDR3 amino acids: CASSVVGGSNGYTF. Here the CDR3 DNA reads TGTGCCAGCAGCGTAGTGGGGGGATCTAATGGCTACACCTTC.

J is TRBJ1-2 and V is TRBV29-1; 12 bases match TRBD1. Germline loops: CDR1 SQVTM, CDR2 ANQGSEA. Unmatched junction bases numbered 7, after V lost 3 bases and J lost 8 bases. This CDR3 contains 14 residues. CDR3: CSVEWDRGRSGYTF. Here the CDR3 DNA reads TGCAGCGTTGAGTGGGACAGGGGGCGATCGGGCTACACCTTC.

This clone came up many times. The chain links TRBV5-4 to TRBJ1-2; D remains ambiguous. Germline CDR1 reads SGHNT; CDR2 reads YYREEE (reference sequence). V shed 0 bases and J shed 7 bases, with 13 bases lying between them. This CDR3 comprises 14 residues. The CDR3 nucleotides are TGTGCCAGCAGCTTGGACCCCCAGTCCAGTGGCTACACCTTC. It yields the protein CASSLDPQSSGYTF.

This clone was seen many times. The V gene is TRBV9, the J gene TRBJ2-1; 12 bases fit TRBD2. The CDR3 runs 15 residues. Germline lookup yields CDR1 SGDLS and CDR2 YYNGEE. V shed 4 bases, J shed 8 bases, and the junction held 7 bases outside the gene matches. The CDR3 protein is CASSLRLAGVDEQFF. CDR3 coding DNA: TGTGCCAGCAGCCTACGACTAGCGGGAGTAGATGAGCAGTTCTTC.

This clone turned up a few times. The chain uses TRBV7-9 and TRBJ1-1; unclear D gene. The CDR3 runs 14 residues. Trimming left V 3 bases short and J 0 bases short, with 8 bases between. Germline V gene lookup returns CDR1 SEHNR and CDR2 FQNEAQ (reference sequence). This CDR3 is CASSFGMLNTEAFF. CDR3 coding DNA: TGTGCCAGCAGCTTCGGGATGTTGAACACTGAAGCTTTCTTT.

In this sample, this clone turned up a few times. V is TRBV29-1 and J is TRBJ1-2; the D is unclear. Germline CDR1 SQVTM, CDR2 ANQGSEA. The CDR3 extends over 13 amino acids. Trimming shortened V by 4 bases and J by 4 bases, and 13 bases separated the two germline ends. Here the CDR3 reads CSVGGQEVYGYTF. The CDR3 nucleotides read TGCAGCGTTGGTGGGCAGGAGGTCTATGGCTACACCTTC. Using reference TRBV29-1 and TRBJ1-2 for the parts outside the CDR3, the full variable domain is SAVISQKPSRDICQRGTSLTIQCQVDSQVTMMFWYRQQPGQSLTLIATANQGSEATYESGFVIDKFPISRPNLTFSTLTVSNMSPEDSSIYLCSVGGQEVYGYTFGSGTRLTVV.

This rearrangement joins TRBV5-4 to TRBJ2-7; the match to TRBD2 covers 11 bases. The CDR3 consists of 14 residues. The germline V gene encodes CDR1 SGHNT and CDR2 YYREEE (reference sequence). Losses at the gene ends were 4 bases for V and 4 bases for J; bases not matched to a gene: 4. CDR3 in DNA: TGTGCCAGCAGCCCAACTAGCGGGAGTTACGAGCAGTACTTC. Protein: CASSPTSGSYEQYF.

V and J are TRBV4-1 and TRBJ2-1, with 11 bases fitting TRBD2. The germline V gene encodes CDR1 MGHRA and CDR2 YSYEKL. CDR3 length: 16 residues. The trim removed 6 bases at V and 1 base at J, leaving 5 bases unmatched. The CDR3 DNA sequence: TGCGCCAGCAGACTAACTAGCGGGAGTTCCTACAATGAGCAGTTCTTC. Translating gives CASRLTSGSSYNEQFF.

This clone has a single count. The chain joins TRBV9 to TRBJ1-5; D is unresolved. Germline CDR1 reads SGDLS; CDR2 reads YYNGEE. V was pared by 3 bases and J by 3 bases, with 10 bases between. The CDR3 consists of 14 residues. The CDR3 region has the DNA TGTGCCAGCAGCGAGGCAGCAAACAATCAGCCCCAGCATTTT. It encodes CASSEAANNQPQHF.

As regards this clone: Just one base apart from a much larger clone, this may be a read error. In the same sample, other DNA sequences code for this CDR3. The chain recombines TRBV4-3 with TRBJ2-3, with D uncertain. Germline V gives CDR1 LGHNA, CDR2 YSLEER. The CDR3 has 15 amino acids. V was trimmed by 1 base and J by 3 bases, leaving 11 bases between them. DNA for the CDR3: TGCGCCAGCAGCCAAGTTCCAGCAGAGACAGATACGCAGTATTTT. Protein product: CASSQVPAETDTQYF.

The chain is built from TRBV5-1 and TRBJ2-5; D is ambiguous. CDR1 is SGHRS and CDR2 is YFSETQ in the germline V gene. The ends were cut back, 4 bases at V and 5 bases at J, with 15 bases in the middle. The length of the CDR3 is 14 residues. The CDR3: CASSPWLGSETQYF. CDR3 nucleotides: TGCGCCAGCAGCCCGTGGTTGGGGTCGGAGACCCAGTACTTC.

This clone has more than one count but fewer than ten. In nucleotides, the CDR3 is TGTGCCAGCTCACCACGGGCCCACTCTGGAAACACCATATATTTT. Amino acid sequence: CASSPRAHSGNTIYF. V usage is TRBV18 and J usage is TRBJ1-3; D call uncertain. The ends were cut back, 1 base at V and 0 bases at J, with 7 bases in the middle. Per the germline V gene, CDR1 is KGHSH and CDR2 is LQKENI. The CDR3 length is 15 residues.

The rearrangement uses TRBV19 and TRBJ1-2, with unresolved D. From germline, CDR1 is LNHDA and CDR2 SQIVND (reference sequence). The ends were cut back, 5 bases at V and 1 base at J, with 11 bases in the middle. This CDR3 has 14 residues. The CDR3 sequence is CASSRTLVNYGYTF. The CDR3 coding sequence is TGTGCCAGTAGTCGCACACTTGTTAACTATGGCTACACCTTC.